Following are 27 T cell receptor beta chains from one sample sequenced in a study of control samples from healthy donors and cancer patients (dated by TCRdb to 2020 to 2022). The library was produced with the immunoSEQ multiplex PCR assay. Entries here come from immuneACCESS through TCRdb and include only in-frame sequences with V and J called. Some clones fail to appear in such tables; in the studies checked, an unresolved V gene covers under half of the shortfall, and the cause of the remainder is unknown. For this sample there are some 67,000 clones; around 87% appear just once. About 2.2% of the sample goes to the ten largest clones. Input material: PBMCs. These TCRs come from a woman aged 50 to 60 with head and neck cancer.

This chain joins TRBV6-5 and TRBJ2-4; TRBD1 matches at 9 bases. The CDR3 is made up of 16 amino acids. Germline V CDR1 and CDR2: MNHEY, SVGAGI. Trimming took 4 bases from V and 5 from J; bases not matched to a gene: 9. The DNA of the CDR3 is TGTGCCAGCAGTTTTGCGGGACAGGGATCGGAAAACATTCAGTACTTC. This translates into CASSFAGQGSENIQYF.

J is TRBJ1-1 and V is TRBV11-2; D might be TRBD1 (5 bases). Trimming took off 5 bases at V and 6 bases at J, with 10 bases between the two ends. This CDR3 is built from 12 residues. Germline CDR1 is SGHAT and CDR2 is FQNNGV. The CDR3 nucleotides are TGTGCCAGCAGCCCTCAGGGTGCTGAAGCTTTCTTT. This translates into CASSPQGAEAFF.

This chain joins TRBV28 and TRBJ1-5; D remains ambiguous. CDR1 and CDR2 from the germline V gene are MDHEN and SYDVKM. This CDR3 has 16 residues. V was pared by 5 bases and J by 0 bases, with 14 bases between. CDR3 bases: TGTGCCAGCAGTCCGCCAGAAGGGTTTAGCAATCAGCCCCAGCATTTT. This sequence encodes CASSPPEGFSNQPQHF.

The V and J genes are TRBV6-1 and TRBJ2-5; 7 bases map to TRBD2. The CDR3 has 14 amino acids. Germline CDR1 and CDR2: MNHNS and SASEGT. V lost 1 base, J lost 7 bases, and 6 bases stayed unmatched. CDR3 protein: CASSEVGGGSTQYF. Here the CDR3 DNA reads TGTGCCAGCAGTGAAGTTGGGGGGGGGTCGACCCAGTACTTC.

This chain links TRBV6-5 with TRBJ1-1; 7 bases fit TRBD1. This CDR3 contains 13 residues. Germline CDR1 is MNHEY and CDR2 is SVGAGI. With V trimmed by 6 bases and J by 2 bases, 3 bases remained unmatched. The CDR3 region has the DNA TGTGCCAGCAGACAGGGGCGAAACACTGAAGCTTTCTTT. Translated, it gives CASRQGRNTEAFF.

V usage is TRBV7-6 and J usage is TRBJ2-2; no firm D call. Germline CDR1 reads SGHVS; CDR2 reads FNYEAQ. The CDR3 has 15 residues. Trimming cost V 5 bases and J 5 bases, with 15 bases left between them. The CDR3 here is CASSGSNVRTGELFF. The CDR3 region has the DNA TGTGCCAGCAGCGGATCCAACGTGAGGACCGGGGAGCTGTTTTTT.

The V call is TRBV25-1, the J call TRBJ2-1; 8 bases agree with TRBD1. In germline, CDR1 is MGHDK, CDR2 SYGVNS. The CDR3 spans 13 residues. Unmatched junction bases numbered 4, after V lost 0 bases and J lost 12 bases. The CDR3: CASSEYRTGWQFF. The CDR3, as DNA: TGTGCCAGCAGTGAATATAGGACAGGGTGGCAGTTCTTC.

The DNA of the CDR3 is TGTGCCTGGACGCTCGGGACCCTCTACACAGATACGCAGTATTTT. Residues: CAWTLGTLYTDTQYF. The chain couples TRBV30 to TRBJ2-3; D is tentatively TRBD1 or TRBD2 (5 bases each). The CDR3 has 15 amino acids. Trimming removed 4 bases at V and 2 bases at J, with 16 bases between. Germline-derived CDR1 and CDR2 are GTSNPN and SVGIG (reference sequence).

The chain has TRBV6-2 or TRBV6-3 and TRBJ2-7; the match to TRBD2 covers 7 bases. The CDR3 is made up of 15 amino acids. Per germline, CDR1 MNHEY and CDR2 SVGEGT. The V segment lost 0 bases and the J segment 5 bases; nucleotides outside the gene matches: 7. CDR3 region: CASSYSGGGVDEQYF. The CDR3, as DNA: TGTGCCAGCAGTTACTCAGGCGGGGGAGTAGACGAGCAGTACTTC.

The chain uses TRBV7-9 and TRBJ1-1, with 12 positions matching TRBD1. CDR1 SEHNR and CDR2 FQNEAQ come from the germline V gene (reference sequence). The V and J ends lost 5 bases and 3 bases, in that order; junction bases with no gene match: 7. CDR3 length: 16 residues. DNA for the CDR3: TGTGCCAGCAGCAGCCGGGACAGGGGGCGGGACACTGAAGCTTTCTTT. This translates into CASSSRDRGRDTEAFF.

The chain couples TRBV7-8 to TRBJ2-3; possibly TRBD1 or TRBD2 for D (5 bases each). Trimming took off 3 bases at V and 0 bases at J, with 16 bases between the two ends. The CDR3 has 17 residues. CDR1 is SGHVS and CDR2 is FQNEAQ in the germline V gene. The CDR3 sequence is CASSFGVGVVSTDTQYF. In DNA form, the CDR3 reads TGTGCCAGCAGCTTTGGGGTGGGGGTCGTTAGCACAGATACGCAGTATTTT.

The chain carries TRBV9 and TRBJ1-1, with a tentative D call TRBD1 (6 bases). Trimming took 0 bases from V and 0 from J, leaving 15 bases between them. There are 17 residues in the CDR3. The germline V gene has CDR1 SGDLS and CDR2 YYNGEE. As DNA, the CDR3 is TGTGCCAGCAGCGTAGGTGTCGGGGGCGGGATGAACACTGAAGCTTTCTTT. Translated, it gives CASSVGVGGGMNTEAFF.

The gene calls are TRBV28 and TRBJ1-2; 7 bases align to TRBD1. The V gene's germline CDR1 is MDHEN and CDR2 SYDVKM. V gave up 5 bases and J gave up 3 bases; unmatched junction bases: 9. CDR3 length equals 15 residues. DNA for the CDR3: TGTGCCAGCAGTCAGCCAGGGGGGAAGGACTATGGCTACACCTTC. This encodes CASSQPGGKDYGYTF.

V and J are TRBV27 and TRBJ2-1; TRBD1 aligns across 9 bases. The CDR3 contains 13 residues. Looked up from germline, CDR1 is MNHEY and CDR2 is SMNVEV (reference sequence). V gave up 7 bases and J gave up 10 bases; unmatched junction bases: 8. CDR3 coding DNA: TGTGCCAGCACGGGACAGGGATTCAGGGAGCAGTTCTTC. This gives the protein CASTGQGFREQFF.

CDR3 amino acids: CASSLVTGAYEQYF. The CDR3 DNA sequence: TGTGCCAGCAGCTTAGTTACAGGAGCCTACGAGCAGTACTTC. The chain has TRBV7-2 and TRBJ2-7; a possible D gene is TRBD1 (5 bases). V lost 1 base to trimming and J lost 2 bases, with 9 bases between them. The CDR3 has 14 residues. Germline V gives CDR1 SGHTA, CDR2 FQGNSA.

The chain uses TRBV2 and TRBJ2-1, with no clear D. This CDR3 has 13 amino acids. V gave up 7 bases and J gave up 7 bases, with 14 bases separating them. Looked up from germline, CDR1 is SNHLY and CDR2 is FYNNEI. CDR3 protein: CASTETPWNEQFF. The CDR3 region has the DNA TGTGCCAGCACGGAAACACCTTGGAATGAGCAGTTCTTC. Full variable domain (remainder filled in from reference TRBV2 and TRBJ2-1): EPEVTQTPSHQVTQMGQEVILRCVPISNHLYFYWYRQILGQKVEFLVSFYNNEISEKSEIFDDQFSVERPDGSNFTLKIRSTKLEDSAMYFCASTETPWNEQFFGPGTRLTVL.

The rearrangement links TRBV19 to TRBJ2-5, with 13 bases identical to TRBD2. CDR1 and CDR2 (germline): LNHDA, SQIVND (reference sequence). V dropped 1 base and J dropped 5; count of bases not matched to a gene: 7. The CDR3 has 17 amino acids. The CDR3: CASSIGGTSGARETQYF. The CDR3 coding sequence is TGTGCCAGTAGTATAGGAGGGACTAGCGGGGCCCGGGAGACCCAGTACTTC.

The chain couples TRBV6-5 to TRBJ1-6; TRBD1 agrees at 7 bases. There are 15 residues in the CDR3. Germline V gene sequence: CDR1 MNHEY, CDR2 SVGAGI. The ends lost 2 bases at V and 9 bases at J; junction bases unmatched: 7. The CDR3 spells CASSYRTGWGSPLHF. The DNA of the CDR3 is TGTGCCAGCAGTTACCGGACAGGATGGGGTTCACCCCTCCACTTT.

The chain joins TRBV5-1 to TRBJ1-2; TRBD1 matches 8 bases. J lost 5 bases, V lost 4 bases, and 10 bases had no gene match. Per the germline V gene, CDR1 is SGHRS and CDR2 is YFSETQ. The CDR3 sequence is 15 residues long. Written as DNA, the CDR3 is TGCGCCAGCAGCCCTGGGAACAGGGGGGGGTATGGCTACACCTTC. Its translation is CASSPGNRGGYGYTF.

V gene TRBV18 combines with J gene TRBJ1-4; D is unresolved. This CDR3 has 11 amino acids. Germline V gives CDR1 KGHSH, CDR2 LQKENI. V lost 5 bases, J lost 5 bases, and 3 bases lay in between. Here the CDR3 DNA reads TGTGCCAGCTCATCAAATGAAAAACTGTTTTTT. It translates to CASSSNEKLFF.

This sequence joins TRBV29-1 and TRBJ2-3, with D tentatively TRBD1 (7 bases). V lost 6 bases to trimming and J lost 2 bases, with 12 bases between them. From germline, CDR1 is SQVTM and CDR2 ANQGSEA. The CDR3 is 13 amino acids. CDR3 in DNA: TGCAGCGTCCGGGGGACAGACACAGATACGCAGTATTTT. It encodes CSVRGTDTDTQYF.

CDR3 coding DNA: TGTGCCAGCAGTTTACGGACAGGTGCCTACGAGCAGTACTTC. As protein: CASSLRTGAYEQYF. The V gene is TRBV6-2 or TRBV6-3, the J gene TRBJ2-7, with TRBD1 matching 7 bases. Trimming removed 4 bases from V and 2 bases from J; junction bases left unmatched: 5. This CDR3 comprises 14 residues. Germline lookup yields CDR1 MNHEY and CDR2 SVGEGT.

The chain combines TRBV19 with TRBJ1-1; D unresolved. Deletions cut 3 bases from V and 2 bases from J, with 10 bases between. This CDR3 comprises 14 residues. The germline V gene encodes CDR1 LNHDA and CDR2 SQIVND (reference sequence). The CDR3 DNA is TGTGCCAGTAGTATTACGGCGGAAAACACTGAAGCTTTCTTT. This translates into CASSITAENTEAFF.

The chain combines TRBV7-3 with TRBJ1-6; D is possibly TRBD1 (5 bases). In germline, CDR1 is SGHTA, CDR2 FQGTGA. Between the trimmed V and J ends, which lost 2 bases and 10 bases, there was a span of 9 bases. This CDR3 comprises 13 residues. The CDR3 nucleotides are TGTGCCAGCAGCTTAGGAGGGGACTCACCCCTCCACTTT. This encodes CASSLGGDSPLHF.

With regard to this clone: The sample holds other DNA sequences that translate to the same CDR3. This chain uses TRBV15 with TRBJ1-6, with no clear D. CDR1 LNHNV and CDR2 YYDKDF come from the germline V gene (reference sequence). Trimming removed 3 bases at V and 7 bases at J, with 4 bases between. The CDR3 is 12 residues long. The CDR3 spells CATSRENSPLHF. CDR3 nucleotides: TGTGCCACCAGCAGGGAGAATTCACCCCTCCACTTT.

The rearrangement uses TRBV5-8 and TRBJ2-1; tentatively, D is TRBD1 (5 bases). CDR1 and CDR2 from the germline V gene are SGHTS and YDEGEE. The CDR3 extends over 12 amino acids. Trimming stripped 0 bases from V and 8 bases from J, with 6 bases between. The CDR3 bases are TGTGCCAGCAGCTTGGAAGGGGATGAGCAGTTCTTC. It encodes CASSLEGDEQFF.

The genes are TRBV10-3 and TRBJ2-5; 11 nucleotides align to TRBD2. From germline, CDR1 is ENHRY and CDR2 SYGVKD. This CDR3 contains 15 residues. V gave up 8 bases and J gave up 0 bases; unmatched junction bases: 5. The CDR3 spells CAIRPSGGYQETQYF. The CDR3 DNA sequence: TGTGCCATCCGCCCTAGCGGGGGGTACCAAGAGACCCAGTACTTC.